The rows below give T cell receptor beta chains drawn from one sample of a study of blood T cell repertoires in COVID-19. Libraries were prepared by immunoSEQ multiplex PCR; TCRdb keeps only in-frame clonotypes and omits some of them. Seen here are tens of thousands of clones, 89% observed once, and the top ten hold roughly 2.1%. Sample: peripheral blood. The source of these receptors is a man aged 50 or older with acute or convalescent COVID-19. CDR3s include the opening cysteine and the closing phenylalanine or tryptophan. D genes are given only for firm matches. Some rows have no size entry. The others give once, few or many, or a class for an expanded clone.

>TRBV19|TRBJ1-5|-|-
CASSTPLRNQPQHF
TGTGCCAGTAGTACCCCGCTTCGGAATCAGCCCCAGCATTTT
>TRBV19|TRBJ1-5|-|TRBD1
CASSMGTGSNQPQHF
TGTGCCAGTAGTATGGGGACAGGATCCAATCAGCCCCAGCATTTT
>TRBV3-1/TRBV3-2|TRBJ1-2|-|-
CASSQVGAGYTF
TGTGCCAGCAGCCAAGTAGGGGCCGGCTACACCTTC
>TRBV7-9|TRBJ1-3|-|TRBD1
CASSPDRGGGNTIYF
TGTGCCAGCAGCCCTGACAGGGGCGGGGGAAACACCATATATTTT
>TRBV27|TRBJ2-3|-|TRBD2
CASSLSGLADTQYF
TGTGCCAGCAGTTTAAGTGGACTAGCGGATACGCAGTATTTT
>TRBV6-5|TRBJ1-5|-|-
CASSYSADNQPQHF
TGTGCCAGCAGTTACTCAGCCGACAATCAGCCCCAGCATTTT
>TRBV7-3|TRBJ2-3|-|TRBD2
CASSLGSSGISDTQYF
TGTGCCAGCAGCTTAGGGAGTAGCGGGATCTCAGATACGCAGTATTTT
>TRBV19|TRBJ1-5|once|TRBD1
CASSRTGVNQPQHF
TGTGCCAGTAGTAGGACAGGGGTGAATCAGCCCCAGCATTTT
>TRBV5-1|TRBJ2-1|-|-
CASSLPDLANPDNEQFF
TGCGCCAGCAGCTTGCCCGATTTAGCGAATCCGGACAATGAGCAGTTCTTC
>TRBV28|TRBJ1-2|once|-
CASRATGKGGYTF
TGTGCCAGCAGAGCTACAGGGAAGGGTGGCTACACCTTC
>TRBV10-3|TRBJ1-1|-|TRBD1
CAISDRRDRGAEAFF
TGTGCCATCAGTGACAGGCGGGACAGGGGTGCTGAAGCTTTCTTT
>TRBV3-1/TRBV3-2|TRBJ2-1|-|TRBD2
CASSLWSSGGARNEQFF
TGTGCCAGCAGCCTATGGTCTAGCGGGGGGGCTCGGAATGAGCAGTTCTTC
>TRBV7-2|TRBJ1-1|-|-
CASSRSTGIGSTEAFF
TGTGCCAGCAGCCGTTCCACAGGGATTGGGAGCACTGAAGCTTTCTTT
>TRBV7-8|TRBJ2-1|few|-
CASSPGRDEQFF
TGTGCCAGCAGCCCCGGGCGGGATGAGCAGTTCTTC
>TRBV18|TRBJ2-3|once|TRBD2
CASSPPPRGGPDTQYF
TGTGCCAGCTCACCACCTCCCCGGGGGGGACCAGATACGCAGTATTTT
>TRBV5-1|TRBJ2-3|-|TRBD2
CASSPPALAGYSTDTQYF
TGCGCCAGCAGCCCCCCTGCCCTAGCGGGTTATAGCACAGATACGCAGTATTTT
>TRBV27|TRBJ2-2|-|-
CASRPGQSSGELFF
TGTGCCAGCAGGCCCGGACAGTCCTCCGGGGAGCTGTTTTTT
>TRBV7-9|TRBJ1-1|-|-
CASSLQGGFRNTEAFF
TGTGCCAGCAGCCTCCAAGGGGGTTTTCGGAACACTGAAGCTTTCTTT
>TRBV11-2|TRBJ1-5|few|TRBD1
CASSSLDRGISNQPQHF
TGTGCCAGCAGCTCCCTCGACAGGGGGATTAGCAATCAGCCCCAGCATTTT
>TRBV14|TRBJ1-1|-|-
CASSARTQQGWTEAFF
TGTGCCAGCAGCGCCAGGACGCAACAGGGTTGGACTGAAGCTTTCTTT
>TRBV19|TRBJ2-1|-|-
CASSINSYPTYNEQFF
TGTGCCAGTAGTATAAATTCCTACCCTACTTACAATGAGCAGTTCTTC
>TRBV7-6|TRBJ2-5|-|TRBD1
CASSLEGTDQETQYF
TGTGCCAGCAGCTTAGAAGGGACAGACCAAGAGACCCAGTACTTC
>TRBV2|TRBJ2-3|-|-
CASTVRQRTDTQYF
TGTGCCAGCACCGTCCGACAGCGCACAGATACGCAGTATTTT
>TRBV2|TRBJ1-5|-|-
CASRGTRGSNQPQHF
TGTGCCAGCAGGGGGACTAGGGGGAGCAATCAGCCCCAGCATTTT
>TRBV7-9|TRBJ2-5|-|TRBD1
CASSLADRGYQETQYF
TGTGCCAGCAGCTTAGCGGACAGGGGGTACCAAGAGACCCAGTACTTC
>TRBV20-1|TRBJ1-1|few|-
CSATVNTEAFF
TGCAGTGCTACGGTTAACACTGAAGCTTTCTTT
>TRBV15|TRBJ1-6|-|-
CATSRVGQHNSPLHF
TGTGCCACCAGCAGAGTTGGACAGCATAATTCACCCCTCCACTTT
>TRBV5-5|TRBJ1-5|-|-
CASSWNGGGNQPQHF
TGTGCCAGCAGTTGGAATGGCGGGGGCAATCAGCCCCAGCATTTT